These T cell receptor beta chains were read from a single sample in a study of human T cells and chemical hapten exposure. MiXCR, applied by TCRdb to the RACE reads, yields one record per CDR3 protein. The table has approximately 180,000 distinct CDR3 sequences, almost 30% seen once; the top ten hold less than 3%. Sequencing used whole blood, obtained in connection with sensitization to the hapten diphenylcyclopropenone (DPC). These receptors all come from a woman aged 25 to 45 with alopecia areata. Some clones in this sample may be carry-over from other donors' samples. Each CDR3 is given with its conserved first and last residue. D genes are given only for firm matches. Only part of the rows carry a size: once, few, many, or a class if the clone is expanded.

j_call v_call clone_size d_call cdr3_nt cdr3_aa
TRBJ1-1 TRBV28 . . TGTGCCAGCAGTTTATGGGGCGGGGGTGGTACTGAAGCTTTCTTT CASSLWGGGGTEAFF
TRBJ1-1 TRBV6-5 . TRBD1 TGTGCCAGCAGGACAGGGCCTGAAGCTTTCTTT CASRTGPEAFF
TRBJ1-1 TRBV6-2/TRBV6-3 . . TGTGCCAGCAGTTACTCGATGGAGAGAGCTGAAGCTTTCTTT CASSYSMERAEAFF
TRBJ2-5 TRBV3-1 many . TGTGCCAGCAGCCAGGGGGGACAAGAGACCCAGTACTTC CASSQGGQETQYF
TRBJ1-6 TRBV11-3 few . TGTGCCAGTCCAAACAGTCTCCCATCGACGCCCCTCCACTTT CASPNSLPSTPLHF
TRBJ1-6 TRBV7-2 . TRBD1 TGTGCCAGCAGCAACAGACAGGGGAGGTCACCCCTCCACTTT CASSNRQGRSPLHF
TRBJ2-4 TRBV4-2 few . TGTGCCAGCAGCCTCCCTGGAATCGGTGATCATAAAAACATTCAGTACTTC CASSLPGIGDHKNIQYF
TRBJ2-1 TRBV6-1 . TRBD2 TGTGCCAGCAGTGAAGCGATAGCGGGGGAAAATGAGCAGTTCTTC CASSEAIAGENEQFF
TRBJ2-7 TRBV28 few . TGTGCCAGCAGCCCCCGCCTTGAGCAGTACTTC CASSPRLEQYF
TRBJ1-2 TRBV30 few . TGTGCCTGGAGTCACGGGGGAGGGGGAGGCTACACCTTC CAWSHGGGGGYTF
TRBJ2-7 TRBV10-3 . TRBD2 TGTGCCATCAGCGCCCTAGCGGGCGCACCCTACGAGCAGTACTTC CAISALAGAPYEQYF
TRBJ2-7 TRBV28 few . TGTGCCAGCAGTCCCAACTACGAGCAGTACTTC CASSPNYEQYF
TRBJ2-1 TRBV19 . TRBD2 TGTGCCAGTAGAATTAGCGGGAGGGGGACCTACAATGAGCAGTTCTTC CASRISGRGTYNEQFF
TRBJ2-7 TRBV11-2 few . TGTGCCAGCAGCTTAGTTGTAGGCGGAAGAGGCGGGTACGAGCAGTACTTC CASSLVVGGRGGYEQYF
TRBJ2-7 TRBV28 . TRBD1 TGTGCCAGCACTCAAACAGGGGGCGATCTCTCCTACGAGCAGTACTTC CASTQTGGDLSYEQYF
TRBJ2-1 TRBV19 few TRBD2 TGTGCCAGTAGTATAGACGGGAGGTGGGACAATGAGCAGTTCTTC CASSIDGRWDNEQFF
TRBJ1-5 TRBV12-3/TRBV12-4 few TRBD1 TGTGCCAGCAGTTTCCAGGGGGGAGGGAATCAGCCCCAGCATTTT CASSFQGGGNQPQHF
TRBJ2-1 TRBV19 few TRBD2 TGTGCCAGTAGTACCGGGACTAGCGGGGGGTGGAATGAGCAGTTCTTC CASSTGTSGGWNEQFF
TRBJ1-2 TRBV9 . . TGTGCCAGCGCGGAGTCCCTCTCAGGCTATGGCTACACCTTC CASAESLSGYGYTF
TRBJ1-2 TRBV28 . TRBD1 TGTGCCAGCAGCGCGACAGGGTTCTTCTATGGCTACACCTTC CASSATGFFYGYTF
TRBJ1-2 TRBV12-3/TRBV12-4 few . TGTGCCAGCAGTTTATGGGAGATGGGGACTCAGGGGCACTATGGCTACACCTTC CASSLWEMGTQGHYGYTF
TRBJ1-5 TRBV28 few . TGTGCCAGCAGGGTGTATAGCAATCAGCCCCAGCATTTT CASRVYSNQPQHF
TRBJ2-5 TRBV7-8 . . TGTGCCAGCAGCTTAGCGGGGGGAGGCTTGGAGACCCAGTACTTC CASSLAGGGLETQYF
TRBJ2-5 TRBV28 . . TGTGCCAGCAGCCATAAGTCGCACCAAGAGACCCAGTACTTC CASSHKSHQETQYF
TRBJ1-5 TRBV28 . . TGTGCCAGCAGTTTATTATCGCGGGGATGGCAGCCCCAGCATTTT CASSLLSRGWQPQHF
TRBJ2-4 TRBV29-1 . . TGCAGCGTCGGGGGGCTAGCCAAAAACATTCAGTACTTC CSVGGLAKNIQYF
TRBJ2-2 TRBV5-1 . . TGCGCCAGCAGCCCCCTGGGGGCCGGGGAGCTGTTTTTT CASSPLGAGELFF
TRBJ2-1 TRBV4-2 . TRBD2 TGTGCCAGCAGCCAAGCGAGACTAGCGGGAGGTGAGCAGTTCTTC CASSQARLAGGEQFF
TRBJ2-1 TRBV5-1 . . TGCGCCAGCAGCTTTGATCCGACTATTTCCTACAATGAGCAGTTCTTC CASSFDPTISYNEQFF
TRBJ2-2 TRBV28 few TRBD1 TGTGCCAGCCGGACAGGGGGGGCCGGGGAGCTGTTTTTT CASRTGGAGELFF
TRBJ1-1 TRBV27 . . TGTGCCAGCAGTTTCGCCATGAACACTGAAGCTTTCTTT CASSFAMNTEAFF
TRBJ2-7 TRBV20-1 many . TGCAGTGCTAGTGAGGGTCCCCCCTACGAGCAGTACTTC CSASEGPPYEQYF
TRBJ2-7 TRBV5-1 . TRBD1 TGCGCCAGCAGCTTGGAGTGGGGACAGGGCTACGAGCAGTACTTC CASSLEWGQGYEQYF
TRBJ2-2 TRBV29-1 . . TGCAGCGCAGGACAGAGCGGGGAGCTGTTTTTT CSAGQSGELFF
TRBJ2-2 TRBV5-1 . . TGCGCCAGCAGCTTGGATACTTTATCGAACACCGGGGAGCTGTTTTTT CASSLDTLSNTGELFF
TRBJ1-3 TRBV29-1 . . TGCAGCGTGATCAGGCCAGGGACTGGAAACACCATATATTTT CSVIRPGTGNTIYF
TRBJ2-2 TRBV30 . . TGTGCCTGGAGTCCCCAGGTTGCCGGGGAGCTGTTTTTT CAWSPQVAGELFF
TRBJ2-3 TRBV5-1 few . TGCGCCAGCAGCTCTTTACCTGGAGATACGCAGTATTTT CASSSLPGDTQYF
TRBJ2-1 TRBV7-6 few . TGTGCCAGCAGTGCTGACTCCATTAACAATGAGCAGTTCTTC CASSADSINNEQFF
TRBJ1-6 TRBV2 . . TGTGCCAGCAGTGAACTTGGCAGTAGTGCCCTCCACTTT CASSELGSSALHF
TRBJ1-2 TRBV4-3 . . TGCGCCAGCAGCCGAGATCCTACAGCTAACTATGGCTACACCTTC CASSRDPTANYGYTF
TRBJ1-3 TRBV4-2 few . TGTGCCAGCAGCCGAAATATCGGGACGGATAGCTCTGGAAACACCATATATTTT CASSRNIGTDSSGNTIYF
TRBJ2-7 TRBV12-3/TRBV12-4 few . TGTGCCAGCAGCCCGGGGACCCGGGCCTACGAGCAGTACTTC CASSPGTRAYEQYF
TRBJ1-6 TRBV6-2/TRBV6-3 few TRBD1 TGTGCCAGCAGTTTTGGGACAGGCGGCAATTCACCCCTCCACTTT CASSFGTGGNSPLHF
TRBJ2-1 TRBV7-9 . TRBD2 TGTGCCAGCAGCTTAGCGCTAAGGGCTAGCGGGATTGGGGCCACCTCCTACAATGAGCAGTTCTTC CASSLALRASGIGATSYNEQFF
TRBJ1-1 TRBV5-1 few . TGCGCCAGCAGCTTGGAGGTCGGGGGCACTGAAGCTTTCTTT CASSLEVGGTEAFF
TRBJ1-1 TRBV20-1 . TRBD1 TGCAGTGCTCCCTCGGGACAGACGATGAACACTGAAGCTTTCTTT CSAPSGQTMNTEAFF
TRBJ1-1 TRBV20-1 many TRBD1 TGCAGTGCTAGAGGGGGGACAGCTGCTGAAGCTTTCTTT CSARGGTAAEAFF
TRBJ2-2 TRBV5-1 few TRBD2 TGCGCCAGCAGGAGGGAGCGGGATCGAACCGGGGAGCTGTTTTTT CASRRERDRTGELFF
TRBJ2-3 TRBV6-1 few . TGTGCCAGCAAATCAGACAGGAATCGTGCAGATACGCAGTATTTT CASKSDRNRADTQYF
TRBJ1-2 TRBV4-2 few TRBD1 TGTGCCAGCAGCCAAGATCGGGACAGGGCGACAAGAGACTATGGCTACACCTTC CASSQDRDRATRDYGYTF
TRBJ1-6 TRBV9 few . TGTGCCAGCAGCGTAGCCCCAACAGGGTCCAATTCACCCCTCCACTTT CASSVAPTGSNSPLHF
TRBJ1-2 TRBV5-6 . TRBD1 TGTGCCAGCATCATTTACGACAGGGTGCATGGCTACACCTTC CASIIYDRVHGYTF
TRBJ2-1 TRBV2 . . TGTGCCAGCAGGGAGGGTTCCCCCTACAATGAGCAGTTCTTC CASREGSPYNEQFF
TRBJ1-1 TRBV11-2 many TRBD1 TGTGCCAGCAGCTCCGCAGGGGGCGCCTACACTGAAGCTTTCTTT CASSSAGGAYTEAFF
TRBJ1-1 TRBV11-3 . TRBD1 TGTGCCAGCAGCCCAAGCGGGGGACAGGGAGCTTTCTTT CASSPSGGQGAFF
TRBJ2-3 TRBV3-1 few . TGTGCCAGCAGCCAAGATATAGAACAGCAGTATTTT CASSQDIEQQYF
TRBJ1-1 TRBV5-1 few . TGCGCCAGCAGCTTGGGGGACATACCCAAAGCTTTCTTT CASSLGDIPKAFF
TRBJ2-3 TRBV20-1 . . TGCAGTGCTAAAGGCCGGGGGAGCACAGATACGCAGTATTTT CSAKGRGSTDTQYF